The T cell receptor beta chain under discussion was sequenced for a study of blood T cell repertoires in COVID-19. For the study at large: PBMCs, B-cell-depleted T cells, or T cells were the source of the cDNA or gDNA that made up the material.

In the study's own analysis: By means of reference gene primer amplification, nucleated cell counts were estimated. Some clones are missing from TCRdb's copy, which holds only in-frame ones; the method was immunoSEQ multiplex PCR. V, J and clone size were drawn from that table, and D and trimming were deduced from the DNA. Of roughly 45,000 clones in the sample, 86% are singletons; the top ten hold 2.6%. Patients in Seattle were enrolled during active infection, then followed longitudinally. V was clipped by 3 bases and J by 1 base; unmatched bases: 6. This CDR3 is 14 amino acids long. Germline-derived CDR1 and CDR2 are GTSNPN and SVGIG (reference sequence).

V gene TRBV30 combines with J gene TRBJ2-7; 7 bases match TRBD1. Specimen: peripheral blood. The receptor's source is a woman aged 80 or older with COVID-19, enrolled during active disease. CDR3 loop: CAWRNRDRSYEQYF. The CDR3 coding sequence is TGTGCCTGGAGGAACCGGGACAGATCCTACGAGCAGTACTTC. The full variable domain, in which reference TRBV30 and TRBJ2-7 provide the parts outside the CDR3, is SQTIHQWPATLVQPVGSPLSLECTVEGTSNPNLYWYRQAAGRGLQLLFYSVGIGQISSEVPQNLSASRPQDRQFILSSKKLLLSDSGFYLCAWRNRDRSYEQYFGPGTRLTVT.